These T cell receptor beta chains were read from a single sample in a study of T cells in Graves' hyperthyroidism and ophthalmopathy. TCRdb used MiXCR to reprocess the multiplex PCR reads, holding one entry per CDR3 protein. The sample contains 350,000 to 400,000 distinct CDR3 sequences, 15% of which appear only once. Sequenced material: blood. These TCRs come from a young woman with Graves' hyperthyroidism. The CDR3 runs from the conserved cysteine through the conserved F or W. A D gene is named only where the DNA matches it firmly. Clone size is given for some rows only: seen once, a few or many times, or a class if the clone is expanded.

>few|TRBV4-2|TRBJ2-7|TRBD1
CASSQDTGAREQYF
TGTGCCAGCAGCCAAGATACAGGGGCGCGCGAGCAGTACTTC
>few|TRBV4-1|TRBJ2-7|TRBD2
CASSQEGLAGPYEQYF
TGCGCCAGCAGCCAAGAGGGACTAGCGGGACCGTACGAGCAGTACTTC
>NA|TRBV7-9|TRBJ1-2|TRBD1
CASSLDTGTGSYGYTF
TGTGCCAGCAGCTTAGACACCGGGACAGGGAGCTATGGCTACACCTTC
>few|TRBV6-1|TRBJ2-7|NA
CASSETVPAALYEQYF
TGTGCCAGCAGTGAAACGGTCCCGGCCGCGTTATACGAGCAGTACTTC
>many|TRBV6-2/TRBV6-3|TRBJ2-2|NA
CASSLPGPRAVFF
TGTGCCAGCAGTCTCCCGGGACCAAGGGCGGTGTTTTTT
>many|TRBV11-2|TRBJ2-1|NA
CASSLSSSSYNEQFF
TGTGCCAGCAGCTTATCATCCAGCTCCTACAATGAGCAGTTCTTC
>NA|TRBV19|TRBJ2-1|TRBD2
CASSPKGLAFSNEQFF
TGTGCCAGTAGTCCGAAGGGACTAGCGTTTTCTAATGAGCAGTTCTTC
>many|TRBV30|TRBJ2-7|NA
CAWADGPPGEQYF
TGTGCCTGGGCCGACGGGCCTCCGGGCGAGCAGTACTTC
>few|TRBV28|TRBJ1-5|TRBD1
CASSLAGQGANQPQHF
TGTGCCAGCAGTTTAGCTGGACAGGGTGCTAATCAGCCCCAGCATTTT
>NA|TRBV19|TRBJ2-1|TRBD1
CASIGDRGGRNEQFF
TGTGCCAGTATCGGGGACAGGGGGGGAAGGAATGAGCAGTTCTTC
>NA|TRBV4-2|TRBJ2-3|NA
CASSQEFEGGPDTQYF
TGTGCCAGCAGCCAAGAGTTTGAGGGGGGCCCAGATACGCAGTATTTT
>NA|TRBV4-1|TRBJ2-7|TRBD2
CASSQFGVAGGPNEQYF
TGCGCCAGCAGCCAATTCGGGGTGGCGGGAGGGCCCAACGAGCAGTACTTC
>many|TRBV30|TRBJ2-7|TRBD2
CAWSVRWTSDHYEQYF
TGTGCCTGGAGTGTACGATGGACTAGCGACCACTACGAGCAGTACTTC
>many|TRBV7-9|TRBJ2-7|NA
CASSFRSSATYEQYF
TGTGCCAGCAGCTTCCGCTCGTCGGCGACCTACGAGCAGTACTTC
>many|TRBV28|TRBJ2-7|NA
CASSLMDTSYEQYF
TGTGCCAGCAGTTTAATGGACACCTCCTACGAGCAGTACTTC
>many|TRBV27|TRBJ2-3|NA
CASRELGASTDTQYF
TGTGCCAGCAGAGAACTAGGGGCTAGCACAGATACGCAGTATTTT
>NA|TRBV20-1|TRBJ1-2|TRBD1
CSARELDRGTYGYTF
TGCAGTGCTAGAGAGTTGGACAGGGGGACCTATGGCTACACCTTC